The T cell receptor (beta chain) described here comes from a study of PD-1 blockade in classical Hodgkin lymphoma. Study-wide results and limits: Baseline TCR diversity was reportedly lower in newly diagnosed patients than in healthy donors. It was reported as lower still in relapsed/refractory patients. The diversity seen at baseline in complete responders resembled that of newly diagnosed patients. By cycle point C4D1, TCR diversity had risen significantly in CD4+ cells (but not CD8+ cells).

The protocol was immunoSEQ multiplex PCR, while the TCRdb copy is restricted to in-frame clones and leaves out a portion. This table has some 43,000 clones, more than 85% appearing once. In the case of this clone: Antigen specificity is unknown.

All patients experienced relapse after autologous stem cell transplantation, and brentuximab vedotin exposure was variable. This CDR3 region has 15 residues. Germline lookup yields CDR1 SEHNR and CDR2 FQNEAQ (reference sequence). V shed 1 base and J 5 bases; nucleotides not matched to a gene: 6. The rearrangement joins TRBV7-9 to TRBJ1-2, with 8 nucleotides matching TRBD1. This TCR was sampled from a human donor with classical Hodgkin lymphoma. The starting material was peripheral blood mononuclear cells (PBMCs), obtained before the second cycle of nivolumab. The CDR3 loop is CASSLERGQVYGYTF. As DNA, the CDR3 is TGTGCCAGCAGCTTAGAGCGGGGACAGGTGTATGGCTACACCTTC.